The 27 T cell receptor beta chains reported below all come from one sample, sequenced in a study of blood T cell repertoires in COVID-19. The repertoire was sequenced with immunoSEQ multiplex PCR; TCRdb's copy has only in-frame clones and lacks some. Of under 200,000 clones in the sample, roughly four fifths were seen once. The specimen was peripheral blood. These receptors were taken from a man aged 65-85 years who had recovered from COVID-19.

This chain connects TRBV2 to TRBJ2-3; no reliable D call. V was shortened by 8 bases and J by 0 bases, with 6 bases between the two germline ends. CDR3 length equals 12 residues. Germline V gene lookup returns CDR1 SNHLY and CDR2 FYNNEI. The CDR3 DNA follows: TGTGCCAGCTCCAGGAGCACAGATACGCAGTATTTT. Its translation: CASSRSTDTQYF.

This clone was counted a single time. The gene calls are TRBV7-9 and TRBJ1-2; perhaps TRBD1 as D (6 bases). V was pared by 1 base and J by 4 bases, with 7 bases between. This CDR3 comprises 13 residues. In germline, CDR1 is SEHNR, CDR2 FQNEAQ (reference sequence). CDR3 residues: CASSLGQVYGYTF. The CDR3 nucleotides are TGTGCCAGCAGCTTAGGACAGGTCTATGGCTACACCTTC.

The chain uses TRBV10-2 and TRBJ1-3; D call uncertain. The V gene lost 4 bases and the J gene lost 0 bases, with 7 bases spanning the gap. Germline V gene sequence: CDR1 WSHSY, CDR2 SAAADI. The CDR3 totals 14 residues. The CDR3 sequence: CASSGPSSGNTIYF. As DNA, the CDR3 is TGCGCCAGCAGTGGGCCCAGCTCTGGAAACACCATATATTTT.

The V gene is TRBV30, the J gene TRBJ1-4; D may be TRBD1 (5 bases). Germline assignment: CDR1 GTSNPN and CDR2 SVGIG (reference sequence). V was clipped by 0 bases and J by 8 bases, with 16 bases between them. The CDR3 is made up of 15 amino acids. The CDR3 loop is CAWSVNPSKGEKLFF. DNA of the CDR3: TGTGCCTGGAGTGTAAACCCCTCGAAGGGGGAAAAACTGTTTTTT.

This clone was counted between two and nine times. The DNA for the CDR3 is TGTGCCAGCAGCGAAGGACTAGGAACGGGTGTTGACGAGCAGTACTTC. Protein sequence: CASSEGLGTGVDEQYF. The chain employs TRBV9 and TRBJ2-7, with TRBD2 matching 7 bases. V shed 3 bases and J 5 bases; nucleotides not matched to a gene: 14. The CDR3 contains 16 residues. Germline loops: CDR1 SGDLS, CDR2 YYNGEE.

V and J are TRBV10-1 and TRBJ1-4; D remains ambiguous. The ends were cut back, 4 bases at V and 0 bases at J, with 6 bases in the middle. This CDR3 comprises 14 residues. Germline CDR1 is WNHNN and CDR2 is SYGVQD (reference sequence). CDR3 nucleotide sequence: TGCGCCAGCAGTGCCGGGACAACTAATGAAAAACTGTTTTTT. Its translation: CASSAGTTNEKLFF.

The genes are TRBV25-1 and TRBJ2-5; weak D call: TRBD1 (5 bases). V gave up 2 bases and J gave up 5 bases, with 12 bases separating them. The CDR3 extends over 14 amino acids. Per the germline V gene, CDR1 is MGHDK and CDR2 is SYGVNS. CDR3 region: CASSEGRQWETQYF. The CDR3 DNA reads as TGTGCCAGCAGTGAAGGGCGACAGTGGGAGACCCAGTACTTC. Based on the CDR3 plus reference TRBV25-1 and TRBJ2-5, the full variable domain is EADIYQTPRYLVIGTGKKITLECSQTMGHDKMYWYQQDPGMELHLIHYSYGVNSTEKGDLSSESTVSRIRTEHFPLTLESARPSHTSQYLCASSEGRQWETQYFGPGTRLLVL.

The chain carries TRBV2 and TRBJ1-2; TRBD1 matches 9 bases. Trimming removed 6 bases from V and 4 bases from J; junction bases left unmatched: 9. Germline V gene sequence: CDR1 SNHLY, CDR2 FYNNEI. The CDR3 totals 15 residues. In DNA, the CDR3 is TGTGCCAGCAGCGCCGGGACAGGGAACCTCTATGGCTACACCTTC. Translating it yields CASSAGTGNLYGYTF. Full variable domain (outside the CDR3, taken from reference TRBV2 and TRBJ1-2): EPEVTQTPSHQVTQMGQEVILRCVPISNHLYFYWYRQILGQKVEFLVSFYNNEISEKSEIFDDQFSVERPDGSNFTLKIRSTKLEDSAMYFCASSAGTGNLYGYTFGSGTRLTVV.

This clone has only one observation. J is TRBJ2-2 and V is TRBV12-5; no clear D. The CDR3 spans 16 residues. The V end lost 6 bases, the J end lost 0 bases, and 14 bases lay between the germline ends. In germline, CDR1 is LGHNT, CDR2 FRNRAP. The CDR3 region has the DNA TGTGCTAGTGGCCCATACAGAGACGCGAACACCGGGGAGCTGTTTTTT. Translating gives CASGPYRDANTGELFF.

The chain recombines TRBV11-3 with TRBJ2-2, with 14 bases that match TRBD2. Trimming cost V 1 base and J 4 bases; bases outside gene matches: 5. The CDR3 spans 18 residues. Germline CDR1 is SGHNT and CDR2 is YENEEA. The CDR3 sequence: CASSLGGLAGAATGELFF. CDR3 DNA: TGTGCCAGCAGCTTAGGGGGACTAGCGGGAGCGGCCACCGGGGAGCTGTTTTTT.

The rearrangement uses TRBV7-9 and TRBJ2-2; TRBD2 is a possible D gene (5 bases). CDR1 is SEHNR and CDR2 is FQNEAQ in the germline V gene (reference sequence). The CDR3 runs 16 residues. Trimming cost V 1 base and J 3 bases, with 12 bases left between them. The CDR3 loop reads CASSLVLSRDTGELFF. CDR3 nucleotides: TGTGCCAGCAGCTTAGTTTTGTCGCGGGACACCGGGGAGCTGTTTTTT.

The chain is built from TRBV5-1 and TRBJ2-5; weak D call: TRBD1 (6 bases). Germline loops: CDR1 SGHRS, CDR2 YFSETQ. Trimming took 5 bases from V and 5 from J, leaving 10 bases between them. The CDR3 runs to 12 residues. CDR3 nucleotides: TGCGCCAGCAGAGGGCAGGGGGAGACCCAGTACTTC. It specifies CASRGQGETQYF.

The gene calls are TRBV7-6 and TRBJ2-7; 9 bases align to TRBD2. Trimming cost V 4 bases and J 3 bases; bases outside gene matches: 13. This CDR3 has 17 amino acids. Germline V gives CDR1 SGHVS, CDR2 FNYEAQ. CDR3 bases: TGTGCCAGCAGCTCATCCTCGGCGGCTAGCGGGAACTACGAGCAGTACTTC. The encoded protein is CASSSSSAASGNYEQYF.

In this sample, this clone turned up a few times. The CDR3, as DNA: TGTGCCAGCAGAAGAGGGACAGGAAATGGAAACACCATATATTTT. It is translated as CASRRGTGNGNTIYF. This chain joins TRBV6-5 and TRBJ1-3; TRBD1 aligns across 8 bases. The CDR3 covers 15 residues. With V trimmed by 6 bases and J by 3 bases, 7 bases remained unmatched. Germline-derived CDR1 and CDR2 are MNHEY and SVGAGI.

This clone appeared a few times. V usage is TRBV7-2 and J usage is TRBJ2-7; the match to TRBD1 covers 10 bases. The V gene end was trimmed by 4 bases and the J gene end by 2 bases; junction bases not matched to a gene: 5. The germline V gene has CDR1 SGHTA and CDR2 FQGNSA. CDR3 length: 15 residues. Here the CDR3 DNA reads TGTGCCAGCAGCTACACCGGGACAGGGGCCTACGAGCAGTACTTC. It codes for CASSYTGTGAYEQYF.

The chain links TRBV5-8 to TRBJ1-5; D remains ambiguous. The V and J ends lost 0 bases and 1 base respectively, with 14 bases between them. Germline CDR1 SGHTS, CDR2 YDEGEE. This CDR3 is built from 17 residues. CDR3 residues: CASSLAQLSVSNQPQHF. CDR3 in DNA: TGTGCCAGCAGCTTGGCACAGCTCTCCGTCAGCAATCAGCCCCAGCATTTT.

The chain joins TRBV27 to TRBJ2-2; 10 nucleotides align to TRBD2. Germline V CDR1 and CDR2: MNHEY, SMNVEV (reference sequence). The CDR3 runs to 14 residues. Trimming at V came to 9 bases and at J to 7 bases, leaving 8 bases not matched to a gene. CDR3 residues: CASTTSGRHGELFF. The CDR3, as DNA: TGTGCCAGTACGACTAGCGGGCGTCACGGGGAGCTGTTTTTT.

The rearrangement links TRBV2 to TRBJ2-7, with 9 nucleotides matching TRBD1. Unmatched junction bases numbered 5, after V lost 6 bases and J lost 2 bases. Per the germline V gene, CDR1 is SNHLY and CDR2 is FYNNEI. The CDR3 has 14 residues. The CDR3 coding sequence is TGTGCCAGCAGAACGACAGGGGGAACCTACGAGCAGTACTTC. Residues: CASRTTGGTYEQYF.

This chain links TRBV25-1 with TRBJ2-1; 11 bases match TRBD2. This CDR3 region has 17 residues. CDR1 and CDR2 (germline): MGHDK, SYGVNS. V lost 6 bases to trimming and J lost 4 bases; unmatched junction nucleotides: 11. This CDR3 reads CASSPSRGTSGYNEQFF. The CDR3 DNA sequence: TGTGCCAGCAGCCCTTCCAGGGGGACTAGCGGTTACAATGAGCAGTTCTTC.

The V and J genes are TRBV7-2 and TRBJ1-4; D is unclear. V dropped 4 bases and J dropped 5 bases, with 14 bases sitting between them. The CDR3 has 15 amino acids. CDR1 and CDR2 from the germline V gene are SGHTA and FQGNSA. This CDR3 is CASSSPSVTNEKLFF. The CDR3 coding sequence is TGTGCCAGCAGCTCCCCCTCGGTTACGAATGAAAAACTGTTTTTT.

The gene calls are TRBV27 and TRBJ2-3, with 11 bases identical to TRBD2. CDR1 and CDR2 (germline): MNHEY, SMNVEV (reference sequence). The CDR3 is 16 amino acids. V was clipped by 4 bases and J by 2 bases; unmatched bases: 5. This CDR3 reads CASSSLAGGYTDTQYF. The CDR3 nucleotides read TGTGCCAGCAGTTCCCTAGCGGGAGGCTACACAGATACGCAGTATTTT.

V is TRBV18 and J is TRBJ2-7; 8 positions agree with TRBD2. The CDR3 is 16 amino acids. Trimming took 3 bases from V and 2 from J; bases not matched to a gene: 9. The germline gives CDR1 KGHSH, CDR2 LQKENI. The CDR3 DNA reads as TGTGCCAGCTCACCGGGGGGCACTAGCGGAACCTACGAGCAGTACTTC. The encoded protein is CASSPGGTSGTYEQYF. Filled out from reference TRBV18 and TRBJ2-7, the complete variable domain reads NAGVMQNPRHLVRRRGQEARLRCSPMKGHSHVYWYRQLPEEGLKFMVYLQKENIIDESGMPKERFSAEFPKEGPSILRIQQVVRGDSAAYFCASSPGGTSGTYEQYFGPGTRLTVT.

There are a few counts of this clone. The gene calls are TRBV6-2 or TRBV6-3 and TRBJ2-7; tentatively, D is TRBD1 (6 bases). This CDR3 contains 15 residues. V was trimmed by 0 bases and J by 4 bases, leaving 13 bases between them. CDR1 and CDR2 (germline): MNHEY, SVGEGT. The CDR3 bases are TGTGCCAGCAGTTACTCGCAGGGGAGAGTATACGAGCAGTACTTC. Its protein product is CASSYSQGRVYEQYF.

This clone occurred a few times. This chain connects TRBV28 to TRBJ2-7; 13 bases fit TRBD2. CDR3 length equals 14 residues. The V gene end was trimmed by 6 bases and the J gene end by 5 bases; junction bases not matched to a gene: 4. CDR1 and CDR2 from the germline V gene are MDHEN and SYDVKM. The CDR3 sequence is CASSRTSGRNEQYF. CDR3 sequence (DNA): TGTGCCAGCAGCCGGACTAGCGGGAGAAACGAGCAGTACTTC.

This clone was seen once. The J gene is TRBJ1-1, the V gene TRBV7-2, with 8 bases that match TRBD1. The CDR3 totals 14 residues. V gave up 4 bases and J gave up 7 bases; unmatched junction bases: 8. Germline CDR1 SGHTA, CDR2 FQGNSA. The CDR3 here is CASSSMQGAGEAFF. For the CDR3, the DNA is TGTGCCAGCAGCTCAATGCAGGGGGCAGGTGAAGCTTTCTTT. The full variable domain, with the rest looked up from reference TRBV7-2 and TRBJ1-1, is GAGVSQSPSNKVTEKGKDVELRCDPISGHTALYWYRQSLGQGLEFLIYFQGNSAPDKSGLPSDRFSAERTGGSVSTLTIQRTQQEDSAVYLCASSSMQGAGEAFFGQGTRLTVV.

The V and J genes are TRBV6-6 and TRBJ2-3; no definite D call. Germline CDR1 reads MNHNY; CDR2 reads SVGAGI (reference sequence). CDR3 length: 13 residues. The V and J ends lost 8 bases and 0 bases respectively, with 9 bases between them. The CDR3 loop reads CASYRTSTDTQYF. The CDR3 DNA follows: TGTGCCAGCTATAGAACTAGCACAGATACGCAGTATTTT.

This clone was seen a few times. V is TRBV4-1 and J is TRBJ1-3; D unclear. CDR1 is MGHRA and CDR2 is YSYEKL in the germline V gene. Between the trimmed V and J ends, which lost 0 bases and 4 bases, there was a span of 10 bases. The CDR3 covers 15 residues. CDR3 sequence (DNA): TGCGCCAGCAGCCAAGATCTTAGCGGAGGAAACACCATATATTTT. Protein: CASSQDLSGGNTIYF.